The T cell receptor (beta chain) described here comes from a study of cytomegalovirus exposure and HLA in healthy donors. V shed 3 bases, J shed 6 bases, and the junction held 5 bases outside the gene matches. Germline CDR1 SGHRS, CDR2 YFSETQ. The CDR3 spans 14 residues. Here immunoSEQ multiplex PCR was the method, and the copy in TCRdb shows in-frame clones only, minus some. Among 130,000 to 150,000 clones listed, over 80% were seen once. Sample: PBMCs. The chain combines TRBV5-1 with TRBJ1-2, with 10 positions matching TRBD1. The sequence was collected from a woman aged 25-40 years in good health and CMV-seropositive. In DNA, the CDR3 is TGCGCCAGCAGCTCTCCGGACAGGGGGAATGGCTACACCTTC. Its translation is CASSSPDRGNGYTF.